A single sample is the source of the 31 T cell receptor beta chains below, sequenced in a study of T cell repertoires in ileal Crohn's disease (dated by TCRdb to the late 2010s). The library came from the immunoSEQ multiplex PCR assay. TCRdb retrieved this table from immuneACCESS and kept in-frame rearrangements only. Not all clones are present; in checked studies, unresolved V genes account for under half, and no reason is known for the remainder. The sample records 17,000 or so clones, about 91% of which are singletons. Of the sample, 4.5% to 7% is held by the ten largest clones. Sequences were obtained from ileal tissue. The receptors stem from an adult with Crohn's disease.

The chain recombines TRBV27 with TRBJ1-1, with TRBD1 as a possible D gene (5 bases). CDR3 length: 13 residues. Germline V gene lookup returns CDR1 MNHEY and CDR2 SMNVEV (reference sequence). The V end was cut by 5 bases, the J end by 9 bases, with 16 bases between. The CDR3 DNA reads TGTGCCAGCAGTCCTACGAGGGGACTTAAAGCTTTCTTT. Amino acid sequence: CASSPTRGLKAFF.

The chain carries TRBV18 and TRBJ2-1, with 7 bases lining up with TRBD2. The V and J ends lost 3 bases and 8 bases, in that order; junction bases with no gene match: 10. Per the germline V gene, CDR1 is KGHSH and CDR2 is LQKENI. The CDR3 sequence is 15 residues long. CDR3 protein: CASSPRGLHIYEQFF. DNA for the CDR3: TGTGCCAGCTCACCGCGGGGACTACATATTTATGAGCAGTTCTTC. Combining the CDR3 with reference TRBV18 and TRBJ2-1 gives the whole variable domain NAGVMQNPRHLVRRRGQEARLRCSPMKGHSHVYWYRQLPEEGLKFMVYLQKENIIDESGMPKERFSAEFPKEGPSILRIQQVVRGDSAAYFCASSPRGLHIYEQFFGPGTRLTVL.

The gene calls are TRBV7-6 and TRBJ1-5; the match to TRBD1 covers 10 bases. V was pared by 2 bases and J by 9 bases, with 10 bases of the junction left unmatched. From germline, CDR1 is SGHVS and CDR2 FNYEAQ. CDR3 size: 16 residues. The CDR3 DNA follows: TGTGCCAGCAGCTTATATTGGGGACAGGGGTCAGGGCCCCAGCATTTT. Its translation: CASSLYWGQGSGPQHF.

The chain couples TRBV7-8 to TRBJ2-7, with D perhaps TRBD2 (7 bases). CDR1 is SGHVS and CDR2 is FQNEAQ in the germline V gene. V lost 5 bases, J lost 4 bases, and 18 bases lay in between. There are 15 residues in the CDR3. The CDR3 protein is CASSARTGTTYEQYF. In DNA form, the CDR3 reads TGTGCCAGCAGCGCCCGTACAGGGACTACTTACGAGCAGTACTTC.

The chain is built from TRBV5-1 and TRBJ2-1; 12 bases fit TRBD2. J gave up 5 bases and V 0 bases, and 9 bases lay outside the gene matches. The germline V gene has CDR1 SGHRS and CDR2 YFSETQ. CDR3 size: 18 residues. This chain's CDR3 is CASSLGLAGVGGDNEQFF. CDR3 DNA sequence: TGCGCCAGCAGCTTGGGACTAGCGGGAGTGGGTGGCGACAATGAGCAGTTCTTC.

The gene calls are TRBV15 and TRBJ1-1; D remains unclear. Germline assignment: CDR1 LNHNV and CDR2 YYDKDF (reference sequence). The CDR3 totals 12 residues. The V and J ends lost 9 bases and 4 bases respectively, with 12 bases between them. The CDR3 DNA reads TGTGCCACGGCTGAGGGAGGCACTGAAGCTTTCTTT. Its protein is CATAEGGTEAFF.

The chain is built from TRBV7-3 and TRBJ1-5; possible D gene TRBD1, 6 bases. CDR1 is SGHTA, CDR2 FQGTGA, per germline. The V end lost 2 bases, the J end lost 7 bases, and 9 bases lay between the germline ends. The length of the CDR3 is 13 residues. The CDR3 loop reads CASSLVGGQPQHF. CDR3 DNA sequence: TGTGCCAGCAGCTTAGTAGGGGGACAGCCCCAGCATTTT.

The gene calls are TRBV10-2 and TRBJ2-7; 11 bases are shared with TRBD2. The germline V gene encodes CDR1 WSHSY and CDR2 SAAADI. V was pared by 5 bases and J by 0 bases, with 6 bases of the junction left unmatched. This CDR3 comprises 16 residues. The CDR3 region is CASSPSGRLPSYEQYF. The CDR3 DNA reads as TGCGCCAGCAGTCCTAGCGGGAGGCTCCCCTCCTACGAGCAGTACTTC.

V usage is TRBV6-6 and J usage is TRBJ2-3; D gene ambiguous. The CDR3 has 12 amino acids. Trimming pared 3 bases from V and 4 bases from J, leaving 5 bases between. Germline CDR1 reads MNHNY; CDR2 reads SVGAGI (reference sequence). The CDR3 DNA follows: TGTGCCAGCAGTTATGGGCCAGATACGCAGTATTTT. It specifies CASSYGPDTQYF.

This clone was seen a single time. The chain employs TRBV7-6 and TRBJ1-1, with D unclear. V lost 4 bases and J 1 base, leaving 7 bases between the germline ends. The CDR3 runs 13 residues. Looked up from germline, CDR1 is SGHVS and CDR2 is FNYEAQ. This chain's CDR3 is CASSSQPNTEAFF. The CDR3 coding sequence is TGTGCCAGCAGCTCACAACCGAACACTGAAGCTTTCTTT.

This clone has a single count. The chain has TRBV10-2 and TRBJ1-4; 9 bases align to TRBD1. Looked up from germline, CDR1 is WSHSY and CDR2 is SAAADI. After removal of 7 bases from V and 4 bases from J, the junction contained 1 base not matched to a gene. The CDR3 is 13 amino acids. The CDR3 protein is CASKGQGNEKLFF. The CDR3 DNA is TGCGCCAGCAAGGGACAGGGTAATGAAAAACTGTTTTTT.

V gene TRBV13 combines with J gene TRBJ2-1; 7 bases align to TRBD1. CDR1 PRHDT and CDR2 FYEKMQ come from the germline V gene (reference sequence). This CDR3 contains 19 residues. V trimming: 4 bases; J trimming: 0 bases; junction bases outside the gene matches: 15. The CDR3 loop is CASSSDRVWYESSYNEQFF. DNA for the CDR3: TGTGCCAGCAGCTCTGACAGGGTATGGTACGAGAGCTCCTACAATGAGCAGTTCTTC.

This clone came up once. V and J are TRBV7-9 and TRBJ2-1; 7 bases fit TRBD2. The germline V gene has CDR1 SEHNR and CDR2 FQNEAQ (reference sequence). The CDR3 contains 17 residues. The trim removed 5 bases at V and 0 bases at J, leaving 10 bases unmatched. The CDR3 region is CASSRGDGGSSYNEQFF. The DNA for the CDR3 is TGTGCCAGCAGCCGCGGGGACGGCGGGAGCTCCTACAATGAGCAGTTCTTC.

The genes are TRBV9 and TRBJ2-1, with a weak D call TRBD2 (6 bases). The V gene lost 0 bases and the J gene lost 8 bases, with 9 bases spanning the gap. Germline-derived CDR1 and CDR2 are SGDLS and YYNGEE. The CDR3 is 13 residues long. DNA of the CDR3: TGTGCCAGCAGCGTAGTGTCGGGAGATGAGCAGTTCTTC. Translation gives CASSVVSGDEQFF.

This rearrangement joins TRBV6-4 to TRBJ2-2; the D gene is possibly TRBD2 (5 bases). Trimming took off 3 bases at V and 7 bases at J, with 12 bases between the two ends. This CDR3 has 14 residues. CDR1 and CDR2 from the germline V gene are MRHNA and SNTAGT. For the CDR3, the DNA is TGTGCCAGCAGTGATATAGAGGGTAGCGGGGAGCTGTTTTTT. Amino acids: CASSDIEGSGELFF.

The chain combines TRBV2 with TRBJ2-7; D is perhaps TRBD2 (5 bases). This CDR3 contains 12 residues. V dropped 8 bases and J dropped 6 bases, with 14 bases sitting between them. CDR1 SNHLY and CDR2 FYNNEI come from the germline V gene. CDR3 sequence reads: CASSPGVLEQYF. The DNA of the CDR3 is TGTGCCAGCTCCCCCGGGGTTCTCGAGCAGTACTTC.

The CDR3 DNA is TGTGCCAGCTCACCACCGGGACTAGCGGGAGGCGCCTACAATGAGCAGTTCTTC. Translating it yields CASSPPGLAGGAYNEQFF. The gene calls are TRBV18 and TRBJ2-1; 15 bases map to TRBD2. The CDR3 is 18 residues long. Germline V lookup: CDR1 KGHSH, CDR2 LQKENI. V lost 0 bases and J lost 2; bases outside the gene matches: 2.

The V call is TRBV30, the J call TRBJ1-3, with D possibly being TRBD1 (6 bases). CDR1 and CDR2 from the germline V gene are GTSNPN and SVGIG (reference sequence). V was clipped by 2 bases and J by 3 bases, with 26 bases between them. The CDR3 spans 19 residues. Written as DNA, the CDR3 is TGTGCCTGGAGTACTACCCCGCGGGCAAGAGGGGGGGATGGAAACACCATATATTTT. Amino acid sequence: CAWSTTPRARGGDGNTIYF.

CDR3 residues: CASSRTTGPGEQYF. As DNA, the CDR3 is TGTGCCAGCAGCAGAACCACAGGGCCGGGCGAGCAGTACTTC. J is TRBJ2-7 and V is TRBV6-1, with D possibly being TRBD1 (6 bases). V lost 6 bases and J lost 6, with 18 bases in between. CDR3 size: 14 residues. Germline CDR1 is MNHNS and CDR2 is SASEGT.

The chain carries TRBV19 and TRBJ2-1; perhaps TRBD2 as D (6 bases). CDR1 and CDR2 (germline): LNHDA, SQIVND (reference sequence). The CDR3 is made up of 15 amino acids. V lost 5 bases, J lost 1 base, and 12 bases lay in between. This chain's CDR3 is CASSDWSGSYNEQFF. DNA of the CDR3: TGTGCCAGTAGTGATTGGAGCGGGTCCTACAATGAGCAGTTCTTC.

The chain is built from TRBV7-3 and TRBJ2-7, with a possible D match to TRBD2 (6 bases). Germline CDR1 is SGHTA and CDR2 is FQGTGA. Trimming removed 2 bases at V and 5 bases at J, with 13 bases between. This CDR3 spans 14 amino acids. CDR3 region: CASSLGRTSDEQYF. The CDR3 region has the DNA TGTGCCAGCAGCTTAGGGAGGACTTCGGACGAGCAGTACTTC.

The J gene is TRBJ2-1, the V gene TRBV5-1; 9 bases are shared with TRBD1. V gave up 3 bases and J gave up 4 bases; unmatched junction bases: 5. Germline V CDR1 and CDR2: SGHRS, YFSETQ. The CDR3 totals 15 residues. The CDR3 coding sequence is TGCGCCAGCAGCTGGTCAGGACAGGGGTACAATGAGCAGTTCTTC. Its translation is CASSWSGQGYNEQFF. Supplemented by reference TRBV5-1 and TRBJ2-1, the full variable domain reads KAGVTQTPRYLIKTRGQQVTLSCSPISGHRSVSWYQQTPGQGLQFLFEYFSETQRNKGNFPGRFSGRQFSNSRSEMNVSTLELGDSALYLCASSWSGQGYNEQFFGPGTRLTVL.

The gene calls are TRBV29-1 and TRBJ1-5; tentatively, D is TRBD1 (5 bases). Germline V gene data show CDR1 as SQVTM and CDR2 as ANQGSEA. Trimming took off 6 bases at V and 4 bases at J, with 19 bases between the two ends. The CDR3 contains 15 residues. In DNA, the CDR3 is TGCAGCGTCTCGATAGGGCTGGAGGGGAATCAGCCCCAGCATTTT. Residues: CSVSIGLEGNQPQHF.

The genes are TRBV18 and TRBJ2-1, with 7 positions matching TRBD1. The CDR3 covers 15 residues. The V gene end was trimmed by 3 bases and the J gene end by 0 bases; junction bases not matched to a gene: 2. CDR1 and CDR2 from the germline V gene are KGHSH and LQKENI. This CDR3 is CASSPDRDSYNEQFF. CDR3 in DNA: TGTGCCAGCTCACCCGACAGGGACTCCTACAATGAGCAGTTCTTC.

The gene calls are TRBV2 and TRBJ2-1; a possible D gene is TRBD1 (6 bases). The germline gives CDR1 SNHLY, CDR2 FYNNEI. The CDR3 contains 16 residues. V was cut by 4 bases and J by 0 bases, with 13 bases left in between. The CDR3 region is CASSVLGAGSYNEQFF. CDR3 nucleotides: TGTGCCAGCAGTGTCTTGGGGGCTGGCTCCTACAATGAGCAGTTCTTC. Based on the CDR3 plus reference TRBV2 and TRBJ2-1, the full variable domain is EPEVTQTPSHQVTQMGQEVILRCVPISNHLYFYWYRQILGQKVEFLVSFYNNEISEKSEIFDDQFSVERPDGSNFTLKIRSTKLEDSAMYFCASSVLGAGSYNEQFFGPGTRLTVL.

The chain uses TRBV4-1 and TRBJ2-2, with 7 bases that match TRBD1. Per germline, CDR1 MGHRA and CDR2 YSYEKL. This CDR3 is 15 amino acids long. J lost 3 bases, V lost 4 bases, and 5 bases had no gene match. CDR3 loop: CASSLQTGYTGELFF. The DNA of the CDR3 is TGCGCCAGCAGCCTTCAGACAGGGTACACCGGGGAGCTGTTTTTT.

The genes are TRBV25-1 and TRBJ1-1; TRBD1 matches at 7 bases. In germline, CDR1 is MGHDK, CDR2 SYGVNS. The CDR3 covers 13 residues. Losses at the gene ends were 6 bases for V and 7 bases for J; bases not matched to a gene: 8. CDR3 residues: CASRADRVGEAFF. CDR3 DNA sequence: TGTGCCAGCAGAGCTGACAGGGTTGGTGAAGCTTTCTTT.

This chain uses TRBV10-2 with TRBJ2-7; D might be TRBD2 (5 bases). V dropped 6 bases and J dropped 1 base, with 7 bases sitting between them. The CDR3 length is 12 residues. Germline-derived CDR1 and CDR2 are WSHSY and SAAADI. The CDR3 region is CASRSGSYEQYF. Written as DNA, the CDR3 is TGCGCCAGCAGAAGCGGATCCTACGAGCAGTACTTC.

The CDR3: CASSLFNLQESSYEQYF. CDR3 nucleotide sequence: TGTGCCAGCAGTTTATTCAATTTACAGGAGAGCTCCTACGAGCAGTACTTC. This chain joins TRBV28 and TRBJ2-7, with TRBD1 as a possible D gene (5 bases). V was pared by 1 base and J by 0 bases, with 16 bases between. The CDR3 covers 17 residues. Looked up from germline, CDR1 is MDHEN and CDR2 is SYDVKM.

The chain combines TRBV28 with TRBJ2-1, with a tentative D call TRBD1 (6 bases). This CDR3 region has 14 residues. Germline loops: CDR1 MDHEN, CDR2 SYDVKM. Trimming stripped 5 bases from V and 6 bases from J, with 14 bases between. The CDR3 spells CASSKVGAANEQFF. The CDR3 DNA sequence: TGTGCCAGCAGTAAGGTGGGGGCGGCCAATGAGCAGTTCTTC.

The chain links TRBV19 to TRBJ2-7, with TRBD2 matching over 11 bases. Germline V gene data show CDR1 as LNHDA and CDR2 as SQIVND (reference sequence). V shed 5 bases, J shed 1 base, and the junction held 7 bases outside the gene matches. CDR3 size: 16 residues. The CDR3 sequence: CASSESGTSGSYEQYF. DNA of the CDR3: TGTGCCAGTAGTGAATCCGGGACTAGCGGATCCTACGAGCAGTACTTC.